The clone carrying this TCR beta chain has only a few counts. The sample comes from a study of cytotoxic CD8 clonotypes in ibrutinib-treated CLL. Depth targeted 1 in 200,000 to 1 in 1 million T cells, averaging 10x coverage per clonotype. Measured with immunoSEQ multiplex PCR; TCRdb has only the in-frame clones, and not every one. The profile shows under 75,000 clones, around 68% of them singletons. Extraction of roughly 2 micrograms of genomic DNA from cryopreserved PBMCs supplied material for TCR beta libraries. Germline V gene data show CDR1 as ENHRY and CDR2 as SYGVKD. The CDR3 spans 14 residues. Trimming shortened V by 5 bases and J by 4 bases, and 12 bases separated the two germline ends.

Here the sequenced sample was PBMCs, taken after 12 months of ibrutinib treatment. This sequence was found in a human donor with chronic lymphocytic leukemia. The chain is built from TRBV10-3 and TRBJ2-1; tentative D call: TRBD2 (6 bases). The CDR3 coding sequence is TGTGCCATCAGTCCGCGGGACGGGTACAATGAGCAGTTCTTC. This encodes CAISPRDGYNEQFF.